The clone carrying this T cell receptor (beta chain) was recorded a few times. Trimming left V 1 base short and J 6 bases short, with 6 bases between. Per the germline V gene, CDR1 is SGHDN and CDR2 is FVKESK. This CDR3 has 13 amino acids. The sample originates from a study of neurological immune-mediated disorders. Regarding time point: longitudinal time-point 3. TCRdb processed the 5' RACE reads anew with MiXCR; each CDR3 protein has one entry. The repertoire includes about 45,000 distinct CDR3 sequences, 13% of them detected once, and over 10% sits in the top ten. The chain combines TRBV14 with TRBJ2-2, with a tentative D call TRBD2 (5 bases). Sequenced sample: PBMCs. The TCR originated in a man aged 25 to 40 in good health. Here the CDR3 DNA reads TGTGCCAGCAGCCAAGCCGGGGCCGGGGAGCTGTTTTTT. It specifies CASSQAGAGELFF.